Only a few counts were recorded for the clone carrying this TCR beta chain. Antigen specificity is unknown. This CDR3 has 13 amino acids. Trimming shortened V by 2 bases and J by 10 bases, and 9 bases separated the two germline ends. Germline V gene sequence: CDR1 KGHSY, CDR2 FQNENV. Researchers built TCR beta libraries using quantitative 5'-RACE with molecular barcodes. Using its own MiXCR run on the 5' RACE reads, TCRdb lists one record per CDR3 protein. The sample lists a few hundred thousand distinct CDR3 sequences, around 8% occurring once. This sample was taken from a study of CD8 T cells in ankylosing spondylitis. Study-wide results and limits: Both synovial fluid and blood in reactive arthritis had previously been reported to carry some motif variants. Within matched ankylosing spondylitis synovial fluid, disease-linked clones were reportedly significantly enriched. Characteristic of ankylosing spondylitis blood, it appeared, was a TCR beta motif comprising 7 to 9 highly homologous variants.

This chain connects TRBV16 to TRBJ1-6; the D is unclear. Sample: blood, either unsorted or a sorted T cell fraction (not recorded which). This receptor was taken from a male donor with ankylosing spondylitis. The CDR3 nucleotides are TGTGCCAGCAGCCAAGCCCAAGTCTCACCCCTCCACTTT. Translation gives CASSQAQVSPLHF.